The clone carrying this T cell receptor beta chain was seen repeatedly, ten times or more. What it binds is unknown. This CDR3 has 13 amino acids. V was cut by 6 bases and J by 0 bases, with 6 bases left in between. CDR1 is SGHAT, CDR2 FQDESV, per germline (reference sequence). Quantitative 5'-RACE with molecular barcodes generated TCR beta libraries. TCRdb re-called the 5' RACE reads with MiXCR, one entry per CDR3 protein. Counted here are 50,000 or so distinct CDR3 sequences, about 7.8% occurring once; the ten biggest clones make up about 8.9%. The data were obtained in a study of CD8 T cells in ankylosing spondylitis. Study-wide results and caveats: In ankylosing spondylitis blood, a motif of roughly eight highly homologous TCR beta variants appeared characteristic.

This clonotype was sampled from a female donor with ankylosing spondylitis or in good health (not recorded which). V and J are TRBV11-1 and TRBJ2-1; D uncertain. The specimen sequenced was blood, either unsorted or a sorted T cell fraction (not recorded which). The chain's CDR3 is CASSFSSYNEQFF. The CDR3 bases are TGTGCCAGCAGTTTTAGCTCCTACAATGAGCAGTTCTTC.